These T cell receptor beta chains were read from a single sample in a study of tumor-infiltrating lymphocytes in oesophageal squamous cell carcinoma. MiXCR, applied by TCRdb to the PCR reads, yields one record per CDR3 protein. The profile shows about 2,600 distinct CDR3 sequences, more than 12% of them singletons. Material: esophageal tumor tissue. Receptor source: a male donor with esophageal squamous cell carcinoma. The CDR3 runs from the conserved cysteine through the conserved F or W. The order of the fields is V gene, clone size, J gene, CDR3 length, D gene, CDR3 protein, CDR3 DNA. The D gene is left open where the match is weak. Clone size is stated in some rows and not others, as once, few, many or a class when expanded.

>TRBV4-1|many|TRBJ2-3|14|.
CASSQDTGTDSQYF
TGCGCCAGCAGCCAAGATACTGGGACGGATTCGCAGTATTTT
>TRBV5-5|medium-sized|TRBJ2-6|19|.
CASSSFWAAGKPGANVLTF
TGTGCCAGCAGCTCCTTCTGGGCAGCCGGAAAACCTGGGGCCAACGTCCTGACTTTC
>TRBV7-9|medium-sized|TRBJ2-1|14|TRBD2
CASSPRDYNYEQFF
TGTGCCAGCAGCCCCCGGGACTACAACTACGAGCAGTTCTTC
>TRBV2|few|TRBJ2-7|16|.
CASSPGGGPPTREQYF
TGTGCCAGCAGCCCTGGAGGGGGGCCCCCTACGCGAGAGCAGTACTTC
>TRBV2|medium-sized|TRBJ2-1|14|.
CASSEAVGGDEQFF
TGTGCCAGCAGTGAAGCTGTAGGGGGAGATGAGCAGTTCTTC
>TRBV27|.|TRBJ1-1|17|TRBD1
CASSSWTGAIMNTEAFF
TGTGCCAGCAGTTCATGGACAGGGGCGATCATGAACACTGAAGCTTTCTTT
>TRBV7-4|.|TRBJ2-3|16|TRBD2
CASSPPSGGSTRELYF
TGTGCCAGCAGCCCTCCTAGCGGGGGAAGCACCAGGGAGCTGTATTTT
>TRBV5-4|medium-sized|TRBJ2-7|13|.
CASSLGESYEQYF
TGTGCCAGCAGCTTAGGAGAGTCCTACGAGCAGTACTTC
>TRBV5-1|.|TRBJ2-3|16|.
CASSLTGQPNTGELYF
TGCGCCAGCAGCTTGACAGGACAGCCGAACACCGGGGAGCTGTATTTT
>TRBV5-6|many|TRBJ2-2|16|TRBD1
CASSTDGTGWAGELFF
TGTGCCAGCAGCACGGACGGGACAGGGTGGGCCGGGGAGCTGTTTTTT
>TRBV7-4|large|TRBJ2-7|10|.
CASSRDEQYF
TGTGCCAGCAGTCGGGACGAGCAGTACTTC
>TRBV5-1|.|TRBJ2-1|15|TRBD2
CASSGLAGADYEQFF
TGCGCCAGCAGCGGACTAGCGGGGGCAGACTATGAGCAGTTCTTC
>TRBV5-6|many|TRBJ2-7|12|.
CASSLRVYEQYF
TGTGCCAGCAGCTTAAGGGTCTACGAGCAGTACTTC
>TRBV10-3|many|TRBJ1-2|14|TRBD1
CAISDSGTGYGYTF
TGTGCCATCAGCGACTCCGGGACAGGCTATGGCTACACCTTC
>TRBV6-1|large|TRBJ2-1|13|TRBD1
CASRTGYDNEQFF
TGTGCCAGCAGGACAGGGTACGACAATGAGCAGTTCTTC
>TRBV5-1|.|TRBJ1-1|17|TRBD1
CASSRSLIPQGAAEAFF
TGCGCCAGCAGCCGGTCCCTGATACCGCAGGGGGCTGCTGAAGCTTTCTTT
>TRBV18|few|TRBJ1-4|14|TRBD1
CASSPQTGNEKLFF
TGTGCCAGCTCACCCCAGACAGGGAATGAAAAACTGTTTTTT
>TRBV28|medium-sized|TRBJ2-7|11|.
CATQVDYEQYF
TGTGCCACCCAGGTGGACTACGAGCAGTACTTC
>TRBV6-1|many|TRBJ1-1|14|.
CASRWLALNTEAFF
TGTGCCAGCAGGTGGTTGGCTTTGAACACTGAAGCTTTCTTT
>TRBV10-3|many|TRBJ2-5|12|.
CAISESRETQYF
TGTGCCATCAGTGAGTCCCGAGAGACCCAGTACTTC
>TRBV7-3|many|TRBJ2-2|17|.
CASSLIGSLRAPGELFF
TGTGCCAGCAGCTTAATTGGTAGCTTAAGAGCCCCCGGGGAGCTGTTTTTT
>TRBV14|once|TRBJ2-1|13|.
CASSQDSLETQFF
TGTGCCAGCAGCCAAGATAGTTTAGAGACCCAGTTCTTC
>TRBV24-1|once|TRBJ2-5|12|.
CATSGSQETLYF
TGTGCCACCAGCGGTTCACAAGAGACCCTGTACTTC
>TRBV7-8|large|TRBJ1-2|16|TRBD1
CASSPSFLDRSYGYTF
TGTGCCAGCAGCCCGTCGTTCTTGGACAGGTCCTATGGCTACACCTTC
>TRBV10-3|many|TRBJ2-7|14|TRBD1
CAISESGQGYEQYF
TGTGCCATCAGTGAGTCTGGACAGGGCTACGAGCAGTACTTC
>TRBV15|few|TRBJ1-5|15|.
CATSRGGDSNQPQHF
TGTGCCACCAGCAGAGGGGGGGATAGCAATCAGCCCCAGCATTTT
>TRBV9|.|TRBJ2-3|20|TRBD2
CASSVEGLAGGPRSTDTQYF
TGTGCCAGCAGCGTAGAAGGACTAGCGGGGGGGCCGCGGTCGACAGATACGCAGTATTTT
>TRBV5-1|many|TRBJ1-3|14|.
CASSFSEAGNTIYF
TGCGCCAGCAGCTTCTCCGAGGCGGGAAACACCATATATTTT
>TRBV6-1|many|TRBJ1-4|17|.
CASSLKGIQTTNEKLFF
TGTGCCAGCAGCCTGAAGGGGATACAGACAACTAATGAAAAACTGTTTTTT
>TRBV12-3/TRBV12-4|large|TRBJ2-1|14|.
CASNEGGDYNEQFF
TGTGCCAGCAATGAGGGGGGGGATTACAATGAGCAGTTCTTC
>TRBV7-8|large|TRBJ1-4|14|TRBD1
CASSLTGSNEKLFF
TGTGCCAGCAGCTTGACAGGGAGTAATGAAAAACTGTTTTTT
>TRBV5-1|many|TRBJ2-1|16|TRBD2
CASSLPSSGGGNEQFF
TGCGCCAGCAGCCTCCCATCTAGCGGGGGAGGCAATGAGCAGTTCTTC
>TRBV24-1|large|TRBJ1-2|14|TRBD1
CATSDTGTDYGYTF
TGTGCCACCAGTGACACCGGGACAGACTATGGCTACACCTTC
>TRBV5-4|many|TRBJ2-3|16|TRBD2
CASSLVRLAGADTQYF
TGTGCCAGCAGCTTGGTGAGACTAGCGGGGGCAGATACGCAGTATTTT
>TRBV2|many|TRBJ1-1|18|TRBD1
CASLGESNRGRMGTEAFF
TGTGCCAGCCTCGGAGAATCAAACAGGGGGCGGATGGGGACTGAAGCTTTCTTT
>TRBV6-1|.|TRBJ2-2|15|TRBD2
CASRGLAGGPGELFF
TGTGCCAGCAGGGGACTAGCGGGGGGGCCCGGGGAGCTGTTTTTT
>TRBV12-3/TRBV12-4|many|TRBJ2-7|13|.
CASSTRGDNEQYF
TGTGCCAGCAGTACAAGGGGGGACAATGAGCAGTACTTC
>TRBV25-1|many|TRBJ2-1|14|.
CASSEYESDNEQFF
TGTGCCAGCAGTGAATATGAGTCAGACAATGAGCAGTTCTTC
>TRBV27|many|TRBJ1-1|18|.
CASSPSGTLLGRNTEAFF
TGTGCCAGCAGTCCCTCCGGGACACTCTTAGGCAGGAACACTGAAGCTTTCTTT
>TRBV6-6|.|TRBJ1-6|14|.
CASWTGTPSYEQYF
TGTGCCAGCTGGACCGGGACACCCTCCTACGAGCAGTACTTT
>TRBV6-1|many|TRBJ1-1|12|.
CASSPPGTEAFF
TGTGCCAGCAGTCCCCCGGGCACTGAAGCTTTCTTT
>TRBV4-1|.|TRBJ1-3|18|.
CASSPTGTPGALGNTIYF
TGCGCCAGCAGCCCCACCGGGACACCCGGGGCCCTTGGAAACACCATATATTTT
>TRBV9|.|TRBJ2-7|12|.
CASSVDSAEQYF
TGTGCCAGCAGCGTAGACTCGGCCGAGCAGTACTTC
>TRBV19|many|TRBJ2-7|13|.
CASSVRTSGEQYF
TGTGCCAGTAGTGTACGGACTTCAGGAGAGCAGTACTTC
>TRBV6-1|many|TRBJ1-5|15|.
CASSEVTAYNQPQHF
TGTGCCAGCAGTGAAGTAACGGCCTACAATCAGCCCCAGCATTTT
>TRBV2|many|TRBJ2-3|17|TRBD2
CASSALAGGRSTDTQYF
TGTGCCAGCAGTGCACTAGCGGGGGGCCGTAGCACAGATACGCAGTATTTT
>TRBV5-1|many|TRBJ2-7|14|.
CASSLSPGTYEQYF
TGCGCCAGCAGCTTGTCACCGGGGACCTACGAGCAGTACTTC
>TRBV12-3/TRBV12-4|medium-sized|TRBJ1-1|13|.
CASSLSRSTEAFF
TGTGCCAGCAGTTTATCCAGATCGACTGAAGCTTTCTTT
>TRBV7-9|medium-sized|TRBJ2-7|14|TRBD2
CASSSLGLAHEQYF
TGTGCCAGCAGCTCCCTGGGACTAGCCCACGAGCAGTACTTC
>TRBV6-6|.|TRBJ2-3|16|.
CASACSGASLGDTQCF
TGTGCCAGCGCATGTTCAGGGGCTAGCCTCGGAGATACGCAATGTTTT
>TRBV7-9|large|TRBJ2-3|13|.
CASSFIGTDTQYF
TGTGCCAGCAGCTTCATTGGCACAGATACGCAGTATTTT
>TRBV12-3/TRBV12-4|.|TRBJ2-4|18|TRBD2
CASNLPGLAGGRLDTQYF
TGTGCCAGCAATCTTCCGGGACTAGCGGGGGGGCGGTTAGATACGCAGTACTTC